This TCR beta chain was recovered during a study of OX40 agonist ivuxolimab in advanced cancers. Study-wide results and limits: Normalized expansion of T-cell clones was also low for some nonresponders.

V gave up 1 base and J gave up 0 bases, with 14 bases separating them. This CDR3 is built from 17 residues. Germline CDR1 and CDR2: SEHNR and FQNEAQ (reference sequence). Method: immunoSEQ multiplex PCR; TCRdb's copy keeps in-frame clones and lacks some. The table lists 28,000 or so clones, more than 65% of them singletons. Concerning this clone: What it binds is unknown.

V usage is TRBV7-9 and J usage is TRBJ2-3; tentative D call: TRBD1 (5 bases). This receptor was taken from an adult with an advanced solid tumor such as melanoma, head and neck, liver or kidney cancer. The specimen was CD4+ or CD8+ T cells sorted from blood, collected in a trial of the OX40 agonist ivuxolimab. CDR3 amino acids: CASSLVGRTRSTDTQYF. Written as DNA, the CDR3 is TGTGCCAGCAGCTTAGTTGGGCGGACACGGAGCACAGATACGCAGTATTTT.